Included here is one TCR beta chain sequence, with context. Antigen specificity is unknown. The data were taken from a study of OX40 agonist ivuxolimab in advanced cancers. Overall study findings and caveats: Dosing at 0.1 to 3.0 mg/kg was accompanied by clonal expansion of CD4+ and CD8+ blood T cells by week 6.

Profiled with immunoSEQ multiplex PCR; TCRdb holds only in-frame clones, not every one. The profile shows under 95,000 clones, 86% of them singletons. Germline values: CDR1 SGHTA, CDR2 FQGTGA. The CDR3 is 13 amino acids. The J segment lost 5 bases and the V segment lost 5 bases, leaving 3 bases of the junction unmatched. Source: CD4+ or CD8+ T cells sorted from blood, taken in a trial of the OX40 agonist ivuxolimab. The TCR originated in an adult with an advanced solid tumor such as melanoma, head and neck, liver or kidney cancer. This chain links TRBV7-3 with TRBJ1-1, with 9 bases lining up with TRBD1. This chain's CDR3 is CASSRGQGTEAFF. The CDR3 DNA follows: TGTGCCAGCAGCAGGGGACAGGGTACTGAAGCTTTCTTT.